The 32 T cell receptor beta chains in this list originate from one sample, sequenced in a study of CD8 T cells in Susac syndrome. The authors reverse transcribed roughly 0.5 to 1 ug RNA with random hexamers. One entry per CDR3 protein results from TCRdb running MiXCR on the immunoSEQ multiplex PCR reads. The table lists some 180,000 distinct CDR3 sequences, under 95% of them singletons. The sequenced material came from CD4+ T cells from PBMCs. These receptors all stem from a human donor in good health.

This chain connects TRBV28 to TRBJ2-3; D may be TRBD2 (6 bases). The ends were cut back, 5 bases at V and 3 bases at J, with 15 bases in the middle. The length of the CDR3 is 15 residues. Germline lookup yields CDR1 MDHEN and CDR2 SYDVKM. CDR3 region: CASSPARAGTDTQYF. The CDR3 bases are TGTGCCAGCAGTCCCGCTCGGGCGGGAACAGATACGCAGTATTTT.

This clonotype appeared once. The rearrangement joins TRBV6-6 to TRBJ1-6; a possible D gene is TRBD1 (6 bases). The germline gives CDR1 MNHNY, CDR2 SVGAGI (reference sequence). Deletions cut 3 bases from V and 10 bases from J, with 16 bases between. This CDR3 has 15 residues. The CDR3 protein is CASSYIQGNSSPLHF. The CDR3 DNA reads as TGTGCCAGCAGTTATATACAGGGTAATTCATCACCCCTCCACTTT.

The V and J genes are TRBV18 and TRBJ1-3; 7 bases line up with TRBD1. The length of the CDR3 is 14 residues. V was pared by 4 bases and J by 5 bases, with 5 bases of the junction left unmatched. The germline V gene encodes CDR1 KGHSH and CDR2 LQKENI. In DNA, the CDR3 is TGTGCCAGCTCACTAGCGGACAGGCGAAACACCATATATTTT. Translated, it gives CASSLADRRNTIYF.

The chain combines TRBV5-1 with TRBJ2-1; D is unresolved. Germline V gives CDR1 SGHRS, CDR2 YFSETQ. This CDR3 spans 12 amino acids. V was clipped by 0 bases and J by 7 bases, with 5 bases between them. The CDR3 DNA is TGCGCCAGCAGCTTGGTCCCGAATGAGCAGTTCTTC. This codes for CASSLVPNEQFF.

The count of this clonotype is one. The chain recombines TRBV27 with TRBJ2-3; the match to TRBD1 covers 7 bases. Germline loops: CDR1 MNHEY, CDR2 SMNVEV (reference sequence). The CDR3 spans 15 residues. V lost 2 bases to trimming and J lost 4 bases; unmatched junction nucleotides: 6. The CDR3 here is CASSLGQGVPDTQYF. Written as DNA, the CDR3 is TGTGCCAGCAGTTTAGGGCAGGGGGTTCCAGATACGCAGTATTTT.

The rearrangement links TRBV2 to TRBJ2-1; 8 nucleotides align to TRBD1. The ends lost 7 bases at V and 9 bases at J; junction bases unmatched: 5. The CDR3 consists of 12 residues. Germline lookup yields CDR1 SNHLY and CDR2 FYNNEI. The DNA of the CDR3 is TGTGCCAGCACCCAACAGGGGGGTGAGCAGTTCTTC. Translated, it gives CASTQQGGEQFF.

V gene TRBV7-9 combines with J gene TRBJ1-5, with D possibly TRBD1 on 6 matching bases. The CDR3 extends over 16 amino acids. Trimming shortened V by 1 base and J by 0 bases, and 10 bases separated the two germline ends. Germline V lookup: CDR1 SEHNR, CDR2 FQNEAQ (reference sequence). The CDR3 protein is CASSLGQGSSNQPQHF. The CDR3 nucleotides are TGTGCCAGCAGCTTAGGGCAGGGGAGTAGCAATCAGCCCCAGCATTTT. Looking up the rest from reference TRBV7-9 and TRBJ1-5 gives the full variable domain: DTGVSQNPRHKITKRGQNVTFRCDPISEHNRLYWYRQTLGQGPEFLTYFQNEAQLEKSRLLSDRFSAERPKGSFSTLEIQRTEQGDSAMYLCASSLGQGSSNQPQHFGDGTRLSIL.

This chain joins TRBV28 and TRBJ2-7; unclear D gene. The CDR3 length is 12 residues. The germline V and J ends were trimmed by 7 bases and 5 bases, with 12 bases remaining between them. Germline V gene lookup returns CDR1 MDHEN and CDR2 SYDVKM. The CDR3 region is CASTPRTHEQYF. The CDR3 DNA follows: TGTGCCAGCACCCCGAGGACCCACGAGCAGTACTTC.

This chain uses TRBV14 with TRBJ2-4, with D perhaps TRBD1 (7 bases). CDR3 length equals 14 residues. Germline V gene data show CDR1 as SGHDN and CDR2 as FVKESK. V was shortened by 4 bases and J by 7 bases, with 14 bases between the two germline ends. The CDR3 nucleotides read TGTGCCAGCAGCCGCGCTGCAGGGGGGAACATTCAGTACTTC. Translated, it gives CASSRAAGGNIQYF.

This clonotype appeared a single time. The V and J genes are TRBV29-1 and TRBJ2-7; TRBD1 agrees at 7 bases. V lost 3 bases and J lost 1; bases outside the gene matches: 12. Germline V gene lookup returns CDR1 SQVTM and CDR2 ANQGSEA. The CDR3 runs to 16 residues. This CDR3 is CSVEKTRDSLSYEQYF. DNA for the CDR3: TGCAGCGTTGAGAAAACTCGGGACAGTTTGTCCTACGAGCAGTACTTC.

This chain uses TRBV3-1 with TRBJ2-6; the D gene could be TRBD1 or TRBD2 (5 bases each). Trimming left V 0 bases short and J 2 bases short, with 14 bases between. CDR1 and CDR2 (germline): LGHDT, YNNKEL (reference sequence). CDR3 length: 18 amino acids. The CDR3 is CASSQEGRGLAGANVLTF. The CDR3, as DNA: TGTGCCAGCAGCCAAGAGGGACGTGGCCTCGCTGGGGCCAACGTCCTGACTTTC. Variable domain in full (rest from reference TRBV3-1 and TRBJ2-6): DTAVSQTPKYLVTQMGNDKSIKCEQNLGHDTMYWYKQDSKKFLKIMFSYNNKELIINETVPNRFSPKSPDKAHLNLHINSLELGDSAVYFCASSQEGRGLAGANVLTFGAGSRLTVL.

The chain has TRBV29-1 and TRBJ2-5, with 10 bases aligning to TRBD2. CDR1 is SQVTM and CDR2 is ANQGSEA in the germline V gene. There are 17 residues in the CDR3. J gave up 0 bases and V 6 bases, and 13 bases lay outside the gene matches. Written as DNA, the CDR3 is TGCAGCGTCGCCGGGCTAGCGGGGGCTCTGTACCAAGAGACCCAGTACTTC. Its protein is CSVAGLAGALYQETQYF. Full variable domain (missing parts from reference TRBV29-1 and TRBJ2-5): SAVISQKPSRDICQRGTSLTIQCQVDSQVTMMFWYRQQPGQSLTLIATANQGSEATYESGFVIDKFPISRPNLTFSTLTVSNMSPEDSSIYLCSVAGLAGALYQETQYFGPGTRLLVL.

The V and J genes are TRBV7-9 and TRBJ1-5; a possible D gene is TRBD1 (5 bases). This CDR3 contains 15 residues. V shed 5 bases and J shed 3 bases, with 14 bases lying between them. CDR1 and CDR2 from the germline V gene are SEHNR and FQNEAQ (reference sequence). The CDR3 loop is CASSPGAPLNQPQHF. CDR3 bases: TGTGCCAGCAGCCCTGGGGCACCTCTCAATCAGCCCCAGCATTTT.

V usage is TRBV30 and J usage is TRBJ2-5; 7 bases align to TRBD2. Germline loops: CDR1 GTSNPN, CDR2 SVGIG (reference sequence). Trimming took 4 bases from V and 5 from J; bases not matched to a gene: 10. The CDR3 spans 14 residues. The CDR3 DNA is TGTGCCTGGACCCCGGGGGGTATTGGGGAGACCCAGTACTTC. The encoded protein is CAWTPGGIGETQYF.

This clonotype was seen once. The chain recombines TRBV12-3 or TRBV12-4 with TRBJ1-2; D is undetermined. The ends were cut back, 1 base at V and 3 bases at J, with 9 bases in the middle. The CDR3 has 14 amino acids. In DNA, the CDR3 is TGTGCCAGCAGTTTAGACAGTAATTACTATGGCTACACCTTC. Translating it yields CASSLDSNYYGYTF.

This rearrangement joins TRBV6-2 or TRBV6-3 to TRBJ1-1, with D unresolved. V gave up 6 bases and J gave up 6 bases, with 17 bases separating them. The V gene's germline CDR1 is MNHEY and CDR2 SVGEGT. This CDR3 has 14 residues. DNA of the CDR3: TGTGCCAGCAGCCCGCTATTAACTACAGCTGAAGCTTTCTTT. It codes for CASSPLLTTAEAFF.

The chain uses TRBV20-1 and TRBJ2-2, with D perhaps matching TRBD1 (6 bases). This CDR3 is 14 amino acids long. From germline, CDR1 is DFQATT and CDR2 SNEGSKA (reference sequence). V dropped 5 bases and J dropped 6 bases, with 16 bases sitting between them. The CDR3 is CSAVGDTMSGELFF. The DNA of the CDR3 is TGCAGTGCTGTGGGGGACACAATGTCCGGGGAGCTGTTTTTT.

The chain recombines TRBV20-1 with TRBJ2-7, with TRBD2 matching 8 bases. There are 13 residues in the CDR3. V lost 0 bases, J lost 9 bases, and 7 bases stayed unmatched. The germline V gene has CDR1 DFQATT and CDR2 SNEGSKA (reference sequence). The chain's CDR3 is CSARDPGGSGQYF. DNA for the CDR3: TGCAGTGCTAGAGATCCGGGGGGGTCGGGGCAGTACTTC.

The chain employs TRBV27 and TRBJ2-6, with TRBD1 matching over 12 bases. The CDR3 is 17 residues long. Germline V gene lookup returns CDR1 MNHEY and CDR2 SMNVEV (reference sequence). After removal of 4 bases from V and 2 bases from J, the junction contained 3 bases not matched to a gene. The CDR3 spells CASSSGTGGAGANVLTF. As DNA, the CDR3 is TGTGCCAGCAGTTCCGGGACAGGGGGCGCTGGGGCCAACGTCCTGACTTTC.

The V and J genes are TRBV5-4 and TRBJ2-2, with TRBD2 identical over 16 bases. V lost 4 bases, J lost 5 bases, and 8 bases stayed unmatched. The CDR3 length is 18 residues. CDR1 is SGHNT, CDR2 YYREEE, per germline (reference sequence). The CDR3 bases are TGTGCCAGCAGCATACCGGGACTAGCGGGGGGGTCAACCGGGGAGCTGTTTTTT. It is translated as CASSIPGLAGGSTGELFF.

This chain uses TRBV3-1 with TRBJ2-1, with D possibly called TRBD1 or TRBD2 (5 bases each). CDR1 is LGHDT and CDR2 is YNNKEL in the germline V gene (reference sequence). The CDR3 contains 13 residues. Trimming took 6 bases from V and 11 from J, leaving 17 bases between them. The CDR3 region is CASSSGIPGKQFF. CDR3 coding DNA: TGTGCCAGCAGTTCCGGGATCCCAGGGAAGCAGTTCTTC.

The CDR3 DNA is TGTGCCAGCAGTGATCGGTCCACAACTAATGAAAAACTGTTTTTT. Its translation: CASSDRSTTNEKLFF. The chain carries TRBV2 and TRBJ1-4, with D uncertain. CDR1 is SNHLY and CDR2 is FYNNEI in the germline V gene. The length of the CDR3 is 15 residues. V was shortened by 3 bases and J by 0 bases, with 8 bases between the two germline ends. Looking up the rest from reference TRBV2 and TRBJ1-4 gives the full variable domain: EPEVTQTPSHQVTQMGQEVILRCVPISNHLYFYWYRQILGQKVEFLVSFYNNEISEKSEIFDDQFSVERPDGSNFTLKIRSTKLEDSAMYFCASSDRSTTNEKLFFGSGTQLSVL.

This chain connects TRBV19 to TRBJ2-5, with D possibly being TRBD1 (7 bases). CDR1 is LNHDA, CDR2 SQIVND, per germline (reference sequence). V dropped 6 bases and J dropped 2 bases, with 13 bases sitting between them. This CDR3 contains 14 residues. In DNA, the CDR3 is TGTGCCAGTAGGCAGGCGGGACAGCAAGAGACCCAGTACTTC. As protein: CASRQAGQQETQYF. Drawing the rest from reference TRBV19 and TRBJ2-5, the complete variable domain is DGGITQSPKYLFRKEGQNVTLSCEQNLNHDAMYWYRQDPGQGLRLIYYSQIVNDFQKGDIAEGYSVSREKKESFPLTVTSAQKNPTAFYLCASRQAGQQETQYFGPGTRLLVL.

This rearrangement joins TRBV28 to TRBJ2-7, with D perhaps given as TRBD1 or TRBD2 (5 bases each). Trimming took off 3 bases at V and 0 bases at J, with 12 bases between the two ends. The CDR3 is made up of 15 amino acids. The V gene's germline CDR1 is MDHEN and CDR2 SYDVKM. CDR3 sequence reads: CASSLGRESSYEQYV. In DNA form, the CDR3 reads TGTGCCAGCAGTTTGGGCAGGGAGAGCTCCTACGAGCAGTACGTC.

The gene calls are TRBV20-1 and TRBJ2-4; 8 bases align to TRBD1. Unmatched junction bases numbered 7, after V lost 6 bases and J lost 6 bases. The CDR3 spans 13 residues. Germline V CDR1 and CDR2: DFQATT, SNEGSKA (reference sequence). The CDR3 nucleotides read TGCAGTGCGGACAGGGAGAACTCAAACATTCAGTACTTC. Protein sequence: CSADRENSNIQYF.

This chain joins TRBV5-1 and TRBJ2-5; 9 positions match TRBD1. Trimming took 2 bases from V and 5 from J; bases not matched to a gene: 10. This CDR3 spans 16 amino acids. Germline-derived CDR1 and CDR2 are SGHRS and YFSETQ. CDR3 coding DNA: TGCGCCAGCAGCTTTACCGGACAGGGGCTTGGGGAGACCCAGTACTTC. Its translation: CASSFTGQGLGETQYF. Combining the CDR3 with reference TRBV5-1 and TRBJ2-5 gives the whole variable domain KAGVTQTPRYLIKTRGQQVTLSCSPISGHRSVSWYQQTPGQGLQFLFEYFSETQRNKGNFPGRFSGRQFSNSRSEMNVSTLELGDSALYLCASSFTGQGLGETQYFGPGTRLLVL.

The chain uses TRBV6-5 and TRBJ1-1; D unclear. V was cut by 0 bases and J by 4 bases, with 18 bases left in between. Germline V CDR1 and CDR2: MNHEY, SVGAGI. The CDR3 runs 17 residues. Here the CDR3 DNA reads TGTGCCAGCAGTTACTCTGGAGGGCTCGCCCGGGCCACTGAAGCTTTCTTT. This encodes CASSYSGGLARATEAFF.

In its sample, this clonotype was seen a few times. This CDR3 reads CASSLEVPYEQYF. The CDR3 bases are TGCGCCAGCAGCTTGGAGGTCCCCTACGAGCAGTACTTC. The rearrangement uses TRBV5-1 and TRBJ2-7; D is ambiguous. Trimming took off 0 bases at V and 2 bases at J, with 6 bases between the two ends. The germline gives CDR1 SGHRS, CDR2 YFSETQ. The CDR3 runs 13 residues.

This rearrangement joins TRBV7-9 to TRBJ2-1; TRBD1 matches at 8 bases. V shed 5 bases, J shed 8 bases, and the junction held 14 bases outside the gene matches. CDR1 and CDR2 (germline): SEHNR, FQNEAQ (reference sequence). This CDR3 spans 16 amino acids. The CDR3 DNA reads TGTGCCAGCAGCCAGATCCGGACAGGGAATTCGGATGAGCAGTTCTTC. This codes for CASSQIRTGNSDEQFF.

The J gene is TRBJ2-1, the V gene TRBV19, with D unresolved. The CDR3 is 14 amino acids. Germline CDR1 and CDR2: LNHDA and SQIVND (reference sequence). Trimming took off 3 bases at V and 3 bases at J, with 9 bases between the two ends. The CDR3: CASSITGFYNEQFF. The CDR3 DNA sequence: TGTGCCAGTAGTATTACCGGCTTCTACAATGAGCAGTTCTTC.

This clonotype has a single count. The chain links TRBV7-3 to TRBJ1-6; D perhaps matches TRBD1 (6 bases). The germline V gene has CDR1 SGHTA and CDR2 FQGTGA. Trimming stripped 2 bases from V and 13 bases from J, with 9 bases between. The CDR3 totals 12 residues. The CDR3 nucleotides read TGTGCCAGCAGCTTATCGGGGGGCCCCCTCCACTTT. Its translation: CASSLSGGPLHF.

The V gene is TRBV3-1, the J gene TRBJ2-7; D may be TRBD1 (5 bases). V gave up 4 bases and J gave up 6 bases, with 19 bases separating them. CDR3 length equals 15 residues. CDR1 and CDR2 (germline): LGHDT, YNNKEL (reference sequence). Here the CDR3 reads CASSPNGQPSSEQYF. Written as DNA, the CDR3 is TGTGCCAGCAGCCCCAACGGACAACCGTCTTCCGAGCAGTACTTC.